The following is a T cell receptor (beta chain) sequence with its context. The CDR3 length is 14 residues. Germline assignment: CDR1 LGHNA and CDR2 YSLEER. V lost 4 bases and J lost 2; bases outside the gene matches: 2. This specimen comes from a study of radiation and T cells in renal cell carcinoma. This sample's time point: baseline pretreatment blood. Described treatment: 15 Gy SBRT to primary tumor, nephrectomy 4 weeks later. Clones were sequenced by immunoSEQ multiplex PCR, and TCRdb holds only the in-frame ones, with some missing. This table holds about 88,000 clones, approximately 86% found once.

This material consisted of blood, taken from a patient whose treatment included radiotherapy and nephrectomy. The rearrangement joins TRBV4-3 to TRBJ2-7, with 10 nucleotides matching TRBD1. This clonotype was sampled from a middle-aged man with renal cell carcinoma. The CDR3 nucleotides are TGCGCCAGCAGCCCGGGGACAGGGGCCTACGAGCAGTACTTC. Its translation is CASSPGTGAYEQYF.